Below are 9 T cell receptor beta chains sequenced from a single sample in a study of blood T cell repertoires in COVID-19. TCRdb's table, derived via immunoSEQ multiplex PCR, lists solely in-frame clones and lacks some. Among fewer than 500,000 clones listed, 75% to 90% were seen once. The sample taken for sequencing was PBMCs or T cells enriched from blood (not recorded which). The receptors shown here come from a man aged 30 to 39 who had recovered from COVID-19.

V is TRBV28 and J is TRBJ1-1; 8 bases match TRBD1. CDR1 and CDR2 from the germline V gene are MDHEN and SYDVKM. The CDR3 is 14 residues long. The V segment lost 8 bases and the J segment 4 bases; nucleotides outside the gene matches: 9. The CDR3 is CASVYPGGGTEAFF. Here the CDR3 DNA reads TGTGCCAGCGTTTATCCAGGGGGCGGCACTGAAGCTTTCTTT.

The J gene is TRBJ1-4, the V gene TRBV28; D unresolved. The CDR3 is 14 residues long. Germline values: CDR1 MDHEN, CDR2 SYDVKM. Trimming took 6 bases from V and 5 from J, leaving 13 bases between them. CDR3 region: CASRPGRLNEKLFF. CDR3 DNA sequence: TGTGCCAGCAGGCCGGGTCGCCTAAATGAAAAACTGTTTTTT.

V usage is TRBV7-8 and J usage is TRBJ1-6, with 7 bases lining up with TRBD1. The V gene's germline CDR1 is SGHVS and CDR2 FQNEAQ. This CDR3 is built from 16 residues. V shed 3 bases and J 2 bases; nucleotides not matched to a gene: 4. The CDR3 spells CASSFVTGAYNSPLHF. The CDR3 bases are TGTGCCAGCAGCTTCGTAACAGGGGCCTATAATTCACCCCTCCACTTT.

This chain connects TRBV7-9 to TRBJ1-2; D unclear. V gave up 7 bases and J gave up 0 bases, with 9 bases separating them. The CDR3 loop spans 13 amino acids. The germline CDR1 and CDR2 sequences are SEHNR and FQNEAQ (reference sequence). The CDR3 sequence is CASIAKANYGYTF. CDR3 nucleotide sequence: TGTGCCAGCATAGCAAAAGCTAACTATGGCTACACCTTC.

The V call is TRBV28, the J call TRBJ1-4, with a tentative D call TRBD1 (5 bases). Looked up from germline, CDR1 is MDHEN and CDR2 is SYDVKM. Trimming took off 6 bases at V and 6 bases at J, with 14 bases between the two ends. This CDR3 comprises 14 residues. CDR3 coding DNA: TGTGCCAGCAGGGGGCCGGGGGACTATGAAAAACTGTTTTTT. Amino acid sequence: CASRGPGDYEKLFF.

This chain links TRBV5-1 with TRBJ2-7; D ambiguous. The CDR3 runs 15 residues. The V and J ends lost 0 bases and 3 bases respectively, with 13 bases between them. Germline-derived CDR1 and CDR2 are SGHRS and YFSETQ. The CDR3 sequence: CASSLGLASGYEQYF. CDR3 sequence (DNA): TGCGCCAGCAGCTTGGGTTTAGCAAGTGGCTACGAGCAGTACTTC. The variable domain in full, completed from reference TRBV5-1 and TRBJ2-7, reads KAGVTQTPRYLIKTRGQQVTLSCSPISGHRSVSWYQQTPGQGLQFLFEYFSETQRNKGNFPGRFSGRQFSNSRSEMNVSTLELGDSALYLCASSLGLASGYEQYFGPGTRLTVT.

The chain carries TRBV7-2 and TRBJ1-6; D is unclear. Between the trimmed V and J ends, which lost 1 base and 3 bases, there was a span of 7 bases. This CDR3 comprises 15 residues. From germline, CDR1 is SGHTA and CDR2 FQGNSA. Written as DNA, the CDR3 is TGTGCCAGCAGCTTAGTACACCGCTATAATTCACCCCTCCACTTT. Protein: CASSLVHRYNSPLHF.

For this clone: Other nucleotide sequences from this sample produce the same CDR3. The gene calls are TRBV2 and TRBJ2-1; D is perhaps TRBD2 (5 bases). The V gene's germline CDR1 is SNHLY and CDR2 FYNNEI. V lost 3 bases and J lost 9, with 6 bases in between. The CDR3 is 11 residues long. The DNA of the CDR3 is TGTGCCAGCAGTGAGGGGAGTGAGCAGTTCTTC. This encodes CASSEGSEQFF.

Turning to this clone: The same CDR3 arises from other DNA sequences in this sample as well. In nucleotides, the CDR3 is TGTGCCAGCAGCTTGGACAGGGTAAATCAGCCCCAGCATTTT. This codes for CASSLDRVNQPQHF. The chain joins TRBV5-8 to TRBJ1-5, with D perhaps matching TRBD1 (6 bases). Germline-derived CDR1 and CDR2 are SGHTS and YDEGEE. The ends were cut back, 0 bases at V and 4 bases at J, with 8 bases in the middle. There are 14 residues in the CDR3.